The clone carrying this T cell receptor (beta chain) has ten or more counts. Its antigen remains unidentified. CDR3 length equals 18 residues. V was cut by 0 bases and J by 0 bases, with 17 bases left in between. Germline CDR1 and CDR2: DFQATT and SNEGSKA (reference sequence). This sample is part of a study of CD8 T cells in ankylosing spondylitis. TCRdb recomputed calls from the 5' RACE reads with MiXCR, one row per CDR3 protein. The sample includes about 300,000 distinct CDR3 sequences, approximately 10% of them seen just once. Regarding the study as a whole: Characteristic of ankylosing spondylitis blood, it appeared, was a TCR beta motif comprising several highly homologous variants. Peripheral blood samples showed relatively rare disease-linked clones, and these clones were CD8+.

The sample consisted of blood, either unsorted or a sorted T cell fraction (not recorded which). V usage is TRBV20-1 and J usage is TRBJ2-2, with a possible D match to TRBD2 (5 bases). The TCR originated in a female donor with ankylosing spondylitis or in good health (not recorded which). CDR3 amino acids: CSARDLYGGSPNTGELFF. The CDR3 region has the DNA TGCAGTGCTAGAGATCTATACGGCGGGTCCCCGAACACCGGGGAGCTGTTTTTT.